This TCR beta chain emerged from a study of cytotoxic CD8 clonotypes in ibrutinib-treated CLL. Points from the study as a whole: The study found clonality rose at ibrutinib response, then fell toward baseline at progression. At the start, clonality exceeded age-matched healthy donors and followed circulating CD8+ T-cell counts.

V lost 2 bases, J lost 9 bases, and 8 bases lay in between. This CDR3 is 11 amino acids long. The germline gives CDR1 GTSNPN, CDR2 SVGIG (reference sequence). Target depth was 1 in 200,000 to 1 in 1 million T cells, about 10x per clonotype. TCRdb keeps only in-frame clones here, not all; method: immunoSEQ multiplex PCR. The sample contains approximately 130,000 clones, around 80% of which appear only once. Notes on this clone: Its cognate antigen is unknown.

V usage is TRBV30 and J usage is TRBJ2-1, with D unclear. The clonotype originates from a human donor with chronic lymphocytic leukemia. The sample here was PBMCs, taken after 24 months of ibrutinib treatment. The CDR3 bases are TGTGCCTGGAGTCTCCCTCTTGAGCAGTTCTTC. Translation: CAWSLPLEQFF. Full variable domain (missing parts from reference TRBV30 and TRBJ2-1): SQTIHQWPATLVQPVGSPLSLECTVEGTSNPNLYWYRQAAGRGLQLLFYSVGIGQISSEVPQNLSASRPQDRQFILSSKKLLLSDSGFYLCAWSLPLEQFFGPGTRLTVL.